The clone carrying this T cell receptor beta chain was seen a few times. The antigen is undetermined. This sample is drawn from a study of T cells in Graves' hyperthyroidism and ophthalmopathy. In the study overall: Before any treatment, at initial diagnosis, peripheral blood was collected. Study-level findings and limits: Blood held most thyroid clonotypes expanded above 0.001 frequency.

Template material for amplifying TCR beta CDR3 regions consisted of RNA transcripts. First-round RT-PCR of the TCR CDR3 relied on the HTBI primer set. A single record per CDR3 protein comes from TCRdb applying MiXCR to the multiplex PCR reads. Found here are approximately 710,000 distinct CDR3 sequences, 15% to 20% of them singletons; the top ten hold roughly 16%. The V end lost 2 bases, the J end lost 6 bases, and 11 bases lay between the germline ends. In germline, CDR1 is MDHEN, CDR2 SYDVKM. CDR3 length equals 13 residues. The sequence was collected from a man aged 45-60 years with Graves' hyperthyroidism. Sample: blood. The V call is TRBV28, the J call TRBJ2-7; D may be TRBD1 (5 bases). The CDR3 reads CASSLKGVLEQYF. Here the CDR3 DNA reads TGTGCCAGCAGTTTAAAAGGGGTACTCGAGCAGTACTTC.